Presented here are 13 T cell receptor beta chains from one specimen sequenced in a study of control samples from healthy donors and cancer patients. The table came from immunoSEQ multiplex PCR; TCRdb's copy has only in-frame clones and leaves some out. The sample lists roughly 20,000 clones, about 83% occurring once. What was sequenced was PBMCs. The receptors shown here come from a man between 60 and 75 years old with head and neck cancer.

The CDR3 is CATSDLGQEQETQYF. CDR3 DNA: TGTGCCACCAGTGATTTAGGCCAGGAGCAAGAGACCCAGTACTTC. The chain has TRBV24-1 and TRBJ2-5; D not resolved. CDR1 KGHDR and CDR2 SFDVKD come from the germline V gene. There are 15 residues in the CDR3. Trimming removed 1 base at V and 2 bases at J, with 10 bases between.

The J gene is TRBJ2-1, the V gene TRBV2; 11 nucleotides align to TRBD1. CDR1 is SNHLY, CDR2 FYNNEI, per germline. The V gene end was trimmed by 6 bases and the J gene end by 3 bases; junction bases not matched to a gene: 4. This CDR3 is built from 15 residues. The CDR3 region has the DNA TGTGCCAGCAGGACCGGGACAGGGGGCTACAATGAGCAGTTCTTC. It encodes CASRTGTGGYNEQFF.

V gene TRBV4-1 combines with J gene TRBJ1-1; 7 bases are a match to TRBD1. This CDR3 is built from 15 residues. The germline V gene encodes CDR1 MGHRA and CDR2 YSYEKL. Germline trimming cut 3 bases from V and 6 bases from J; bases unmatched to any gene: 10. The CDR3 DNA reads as TGCGCCAGCAGCCAGTTTACAGGGGCGGGGGCTGAAGCTTTCTTT. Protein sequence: CASSQFTGAGAEAFF.

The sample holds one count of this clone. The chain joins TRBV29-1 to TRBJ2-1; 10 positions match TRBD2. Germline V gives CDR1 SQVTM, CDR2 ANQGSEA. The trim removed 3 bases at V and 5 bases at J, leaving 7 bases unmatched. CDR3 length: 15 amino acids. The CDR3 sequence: CSVDASGSSHNEQFF. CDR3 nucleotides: TGCAGCGTTGATGCTAGCGGGAGTTCTCACAATGAGCAGTTCTTC.

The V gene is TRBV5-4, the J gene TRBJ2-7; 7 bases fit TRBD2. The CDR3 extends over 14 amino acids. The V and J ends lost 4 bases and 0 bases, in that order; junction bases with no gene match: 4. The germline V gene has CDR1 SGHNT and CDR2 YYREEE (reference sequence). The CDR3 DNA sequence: TGTGCCAGCAGCCCGGGAGGAAGCTCCTACGAGCAGTACTTC. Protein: CASSPGGSSYEQYF.

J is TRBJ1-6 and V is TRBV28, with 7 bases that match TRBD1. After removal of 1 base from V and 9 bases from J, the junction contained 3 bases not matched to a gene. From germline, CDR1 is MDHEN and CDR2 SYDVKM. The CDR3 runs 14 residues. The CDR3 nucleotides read TGTGCCAGCAGTTTATTAAACAGGGGTTCACCCCTCCACTTT. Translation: CASSLLNRGSPLHF.

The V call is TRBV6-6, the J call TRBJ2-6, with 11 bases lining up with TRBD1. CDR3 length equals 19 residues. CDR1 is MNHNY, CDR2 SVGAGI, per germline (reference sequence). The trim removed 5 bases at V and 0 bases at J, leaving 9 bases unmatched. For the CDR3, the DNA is TGTGCCAGCAGTCAAACCACGGGACAGGGGGACTCTGGGGCCAACGTCCTGACTTTC. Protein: CASSQTTGQGDSGANVLTF.

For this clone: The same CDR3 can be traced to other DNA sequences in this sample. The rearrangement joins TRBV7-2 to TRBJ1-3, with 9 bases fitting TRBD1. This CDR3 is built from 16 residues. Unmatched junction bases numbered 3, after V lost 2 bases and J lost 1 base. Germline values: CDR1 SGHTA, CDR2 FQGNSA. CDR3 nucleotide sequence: TGTGCCAGCAGCTTAACAGGGGGCAATTCTGGAAACACCATATATTTT. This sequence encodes CASSLTGGNSGNTIYF.

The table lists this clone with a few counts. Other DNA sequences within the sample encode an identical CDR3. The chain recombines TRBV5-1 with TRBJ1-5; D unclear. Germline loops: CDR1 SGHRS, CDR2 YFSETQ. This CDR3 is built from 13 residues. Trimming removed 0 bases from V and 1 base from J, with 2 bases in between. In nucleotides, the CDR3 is TGCGCCAGCAGCTTGGACAGCAATCAGCCCCAGCATTTT. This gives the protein CASSLDSNQPQHF.

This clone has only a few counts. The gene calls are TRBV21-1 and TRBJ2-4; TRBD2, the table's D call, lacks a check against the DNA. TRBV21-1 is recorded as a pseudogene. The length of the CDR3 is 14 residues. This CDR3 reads CASSKEGVQNIQYF. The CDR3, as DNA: TGTGCCAGCAGCAAAGAAGGAGTTCAAAACATTCAGTACTTC.

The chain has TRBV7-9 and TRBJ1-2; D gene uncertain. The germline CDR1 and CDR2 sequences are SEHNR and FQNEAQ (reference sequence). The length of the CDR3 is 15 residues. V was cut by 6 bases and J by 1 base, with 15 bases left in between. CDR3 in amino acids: CASRLPKAVNYGYTF. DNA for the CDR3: TGTGCCAGCAGACTCCCCAAAGCGGTTAACTATGGCTACACCTTC.

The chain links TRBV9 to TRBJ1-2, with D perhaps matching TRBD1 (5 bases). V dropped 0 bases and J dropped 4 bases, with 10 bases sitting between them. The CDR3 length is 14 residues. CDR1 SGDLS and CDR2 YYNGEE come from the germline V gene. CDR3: CASSVGAGSYGYTF. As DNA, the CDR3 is TGTGCCAGCAGCGTAGGGGCAGGGAGCTATGGCTACACCTTC. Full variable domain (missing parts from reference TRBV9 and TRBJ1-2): DSGVTQTPKHLITATGQRVTLRCSPRSGDLSVYWYQQSLDQGLQFLIQYYNGEERAKGNILERFSAQQFPDLHSELNLSSLELGDSALYFCASSVGAGSYGYTFGSGTRLTVV.

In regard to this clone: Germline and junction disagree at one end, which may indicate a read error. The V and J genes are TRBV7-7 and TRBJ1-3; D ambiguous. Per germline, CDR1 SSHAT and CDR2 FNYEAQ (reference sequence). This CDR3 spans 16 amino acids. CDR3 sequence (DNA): TGTGCTAGCAGCTCCCTAACAGTCCTCTCTGGAAACACCATATATTTT. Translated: CASSSLTVLSGNTIYF. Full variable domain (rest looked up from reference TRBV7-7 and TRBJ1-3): GAGVSQSPRYKVTKRGQDVTLRCDPISSHATLYWYQQALGQGPEFLTYFNYEAQPDKSGLPSDRFSAERPEGSISTLTIQRTEQRDSAMYRCASSSLTVLSGNTIYFGEGSWLTVV.